This T cell receptor (beta chain) emerged from a study of shared clonotypes between healthy human individuals. It was CD45RO-negative cells, positively selected for CCR7, that made up naive CD8 cells, with terminally differentiated effector memory CD45RA+ cells excluded. Study donors comprised healthy, HIV-negative adults devoid of recent acute infection or vaccination. On this clone: Distinct nucleotide sequences in the sample also encode this CDR3.

TCRdb keeps only in-frame clones here, not all; method: immunoSEQ multiplex PCR. The sample has around 2.1 million clones; roughly 91% are singletons. The CDR3 covers 11 residues. In germline, CDR1 is GTSNPN, CDR2 SVGIG (reference sequence). The ends were cut back, 3 bases at V and 2 bases at J, with 5 bases in the middle. The rearrangement links TRBV30 to TRBJ2-7; D call uncertain. The source of this sequence is a man between 18 and 35 years old in good health. Some clones in this sample may be carry-over from other donors' samples. Sequencing used naive CD8+ T cells from PBMCs. The CDR3 spells CAWSGAYEQYF. The CDR3 nucleotides are TGTGCCTGGAGCGGAGCCTACGAGCAGTACTTC. Complete variable domain (other parts from reference TRBV30 and TRBJ2-7): SQTIHQWPATLVQPVGSPLSLECTVEGTSNPNLYWYRQAAGRGLQLLFYSVGIGQISSEVPQNLSASRPQDRQFILSSKKLLLSDSGFYLCAWSGAYEQYFGPGTRLTVT.